These 15 T cell receptor beta chains originate from one sample sequenced in a study of blood T cells in healthy people across ages (dated by TCRdb to the mid-2010s). The library relied on 5' RACE. Data came from an Illumina HiSeq 2500. The second PCR ran for about 6 to 12 cycles and used a J-beta primer mix along with a sample-barcoded 5' primer. Using fastp trimming at Q25 and MiXCR clonotype assembly, TCRdb reanalyzed the public sequencing data and kept in-frame beta chains. Duplicate CDR3 protein sequences are folded into a single record with the most common DNA and genes. For this sample there are more than 1 million distinct CDR3 sequences; 45% appear just once. The biggest ten clones account for approximately 20% of the sample. The material sequenced was blood. These receptors originate from a woman aged 60 to 75 in good health.

This clonotype was recorded many times. A junction end diverges from the germline sequence, so it may reflect a read error. The rearrangement joins TRBV5-1 to TRBJ2-1, with TRBD2 matching over 7 bases. Germline CDR1 and CDR2: SGHRS and YFSETQ. CDR3 length equals 15 residues. The CDR3 loop reads CASSLASGAYNEQFF. The CDR3 nucleotides read TGTGCCAGCAGCTTGGCTAGCGGAGCTTACAATGAGCAGTTCTTC.

This clonotype was picked up a small number of times. The V and J genes are TRBV2 and TRBJ2-1; no definite D call. The CDR3 loop spans 13 amino acids. CDR1 is SNHLY and CDR2 is FYNNEI in the germline V gene. The V and J ends lost 4 bases and 7 bases respectively, with 11 bases between them. The CDR3 bases are TGTGCCAGCAGTGTAGGGTTTGTGAATGAGCAGTTCTTC. Amino acid sequence: CASSVGFVNEQFF. Using reference TRBV2 and TRBJ2-1 for the parts outside the CDR3, the full variable domain is EPEVTQTPSHQVTQMGQEVILRCVPISNHLYFYWYRQILGQKVEFLVSFYNNEISEKSEIFDDQFSVERPDGSNFTLKIRSTKLEDSAMYFCASSVGFVNEQFFGPGTRLTVL.

The table lists this clonotype with a few counts. The rearrangement joins TRBV3-1 to TRBJ2-7, with TRBD2 matching 7 bases. The DNA end is more similar to TRBJ2-5, so the J call may be wrong. The germline CDR1 and CDR2 sequences are LGHDT and YNNKEL (reference sequence). The CDR3 has 15 residues. CDR3 protein: CASSQDLGGTETQYF. CDR3 nucleotide sequence: TGTGCCAGCAGCCAAGATCTGGGGGGGACGGAGACCCAGTACTTC.

This clonotype has only a few counts. J is TRBJ2-7 and V is TRBV20-1, with D possibly TRBD2 on 5 matching bases. V lost 4 bases and J lost 0, with 13 bases in between. The CDR3 contains 14 residues. Per the germline V gene, CDR1 is DFQATT and CDR2 is SNEGSKA (reference sequence). Here the CDR3 DNA reads TGCAGTGCTACGTCCAATGGGAGCTCCTACGAGCAGTACTTC. Translated: CSATSNGSSYEQYF.

This chain links TRBV2 with TRBJ2-1; TRBD1 matches 10 bases. V lost 4 bases and J lost 7; bases outside the gene matches: 7. The CDR3 consists of 15 residues. Germline lookup yields CDR1 SNHLY and CDR2 FYNNEI. The CDR3 protein is CASSVRDRGNNEQFF. CDR3 coding DNA: TGTGCCAGCAGTGTGCGGGACAGGGGTAATAATGAGCAGTTCTTC.

V usage is TRBV28 and J usage is TRBJ2-3, with D tentatively TRBD1 (6 bases). The CDR3 length is 14 residues. V was shortened by 11 bases and J by 4 bases, with 19 bases between the two germline ends. CDR1 and CDR2 from the germline V gene are MDHEN and SYDVKM. The chain's CDR3 is CACGIQGQADTQYF. As DNA, the CDR3 is TGTGCCTGCGGAATACAGGGTCAAGCAGATACGCAGTATTTT.

The chain joins TRBV27 to TRBJ2-7; 8 nucleotides align to TRBD1. This CDR3 comprises 15 residues. Per the germline V gene, CDR1 is MNHEY and CDR2 is SMNVEV (reference sequence). V lost 1 base to trimming and J lost 1 base; unmatched junction nucleotides: 3. The CDR3: CASSLYNRGSYEQYF. CDR3 in DNA: TGTGCCAGCAGTTTATATAACAGGGGGTCCTACGAGCAGTACTTC.

In the case of this clonotype: At one boundary the junction diverges from the germline segment, which might be a read error. The chain has TRBV29-1 and TRBJ1-1; D is perhaps TRBD1 (5 bases). The CDR3 length is 13 residues. CDR1 is SQVTM, CDR2 ANQGSEA, per germline. In DNA form, the CDR3 reads TGCAGCGACTCGGACATCCTGAACACTGAGGCTTTCTTT. Its translation: CSDSDILNTEAFF.

This chain links TRBV7-9 with TRBJ2-1; the D gene is possibly TRBD1 (5 bases). The germline V gene has CDR1 SEHNR and CDR2 FQNEAQ (reference sequence). The CDR3 consists of 12 residues. V was cut by 5 bases and J by 9 bases, with 11 bases left in between. The CDR3 reads CASSGHSPEQFF. CDR3 bases: TGTGCCAGCAGCGGACACTCGCCTGAGCAGTTCTTC.

This CDR3 reads CASSVVPLGEQYF. In DNA form, the CDR3 reads TGTGCCAGCAGCGTAGTCCCCCTAGGGGAGCAGTACTTC. V is TRBV9 and J is TRBJ2-7; D ambiguous. The CDR3 covers 13 residues. V gave up 0 bases and J gave up 7 bases, with 11 bases separating them. The germline gives CDR1 SGDLS, CDR2 YYNGEE.

The chain carries TRBV12-3 or TRBV12-4 and TRBJ2-3, with a tentative D call TRBD1 (5 bases). This CDR3 comprises 15 residues. Trimming pared 3 bases from V and 2 bases from J, leaving 12 bases between. CDR3 nucleotides: TGTGCCAGCAGTTTCCAACCGACAGACACAGATACGCAGTATTTT. The encoded protein is CASSFQPTDTDTQYF.

The J gene is TRBJ2-2, the V gene TRBV20-1; D is tentatively TRBD1 or TRBD2 (5 bases each). Germline V gene lookup returns CDR1 DFQATT and CDR2 SNEGSKA (reference sequence). CDR3 length: 13 amino acids. V lost 5 bases and J 2 bases, leaving 9 bases between the germline ends. CDR3 sequence (DNA): TGCAGTGCTCGGGACCTTAACACCGGGGAGCTGTTTTTT. Translating gives CSARDLNTGELFF.

The J gene is TRBJ2-3, the V gene TRBV27; maybe TRBD1 (6 bases). Trimming removed 6 bases from V and 3 bases from J, with 16 bases in between. CDR3 length equals 15 residues. Germline values: CDR1 MNHEY, CDR2 SMNVEV (reference sequence). The DNA of the CDR3 is TGTGCCAGCAGCCTAACGGGACATGGTACAGATACGCAGTATTTT. Translation: CASSLTGHGTDTQYF.

Concerning this clonotype: The junction differs from germline at one of its ends, possibly a read error. The chain is built from TRBV13 and TRBJ2-1; TRBD2 agrees at 9 bases. The CDR3 spans 15 residues. Germline loops: CDR1 PRHDT, CDR2 FYEKMQ (reference sequence). In DNA, the CDR3 is TGTGCCAGCAGTTTAGCGGGAGCTGGGTACAATGAGCAGTTCTTC. The encoded protein is CASSLAGAGYNEQFF.

V usage is TRBV3-1 and J usage is TRBJ2-5, with unresolved D. Trimming took off 3 bases at V and 4 bases at J, with 3 bases between the two ends. The CDR3 runs to 11 residues. Per germline, CDR1 LGHDT and CDR2 YNNKEL (reference sequence). CDR3: CASSHLETQYF. CDR3 DNA sequence: TGTGCCAGCAGCCATCTAGAGACCCAGTACTTC.